This T cell receptor beta chain was sequenced for a study of neurological immune-mediated disorders. TCRdb itself ran the 5' RACE reads through MiXCR, one entry per CDR3 protein. The sample contains 35,000 or so distinct CDR3 sequences, 12% to 15% of which appear only once. This clonotype was observed many times. This may come from a read error, since a much larger clone is one base off. Germline values: CDR1 SGHTS, CDR2 YDEGEE. V gave up 4 bases and J gave up 0 bases, with 19 bases separating them. CDR3 size: 17 residues. The chain carries TRBV5-8 and TRBJ1-1, with D unresolved. The sequenced material came from PBMCs. The receptor comes from a woman in her forties or fifties with HTLV-1-associated myelopathy (HAM/TSP). The CDR3 DNA is TGTGCCAGCAGCCCCCTCGGCCACACACGTTTGAACACTGAAGCTTTCTTT. It specifies CASSPLGHTRLNTEAFF. The full variable domain, with the rest looked up from reference TRBV5-8 and TRBJ1-1, is EAGVTQSPTHLIKTRGQQATLRCSPISGHTSVYWYQQALGLGLQFLLWYDEGEERNRGNFPPRFSGRQFPNYSSELNVNALELEDSALYLCASSPLGHTRLNTEAFFGQGTRLTVV.